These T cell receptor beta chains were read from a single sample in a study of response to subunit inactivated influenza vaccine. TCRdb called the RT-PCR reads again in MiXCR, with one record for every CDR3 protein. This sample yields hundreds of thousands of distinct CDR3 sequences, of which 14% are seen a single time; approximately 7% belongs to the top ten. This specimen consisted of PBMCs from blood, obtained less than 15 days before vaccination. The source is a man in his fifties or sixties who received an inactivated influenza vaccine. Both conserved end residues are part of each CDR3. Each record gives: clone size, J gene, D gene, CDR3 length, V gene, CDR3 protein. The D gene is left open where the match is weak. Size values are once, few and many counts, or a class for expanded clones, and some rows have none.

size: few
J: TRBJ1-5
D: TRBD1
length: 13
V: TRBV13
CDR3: CASSAGGGQPQHF

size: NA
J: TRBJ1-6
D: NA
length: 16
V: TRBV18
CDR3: CASSPRPPYTSSPLHF

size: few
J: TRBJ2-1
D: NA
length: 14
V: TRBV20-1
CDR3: CSALPAKTYNEQFF

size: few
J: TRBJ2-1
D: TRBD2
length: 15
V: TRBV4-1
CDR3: CASGRTSGGYNEQFF

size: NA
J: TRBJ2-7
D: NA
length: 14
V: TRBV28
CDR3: CASSLTTTPYEQYF

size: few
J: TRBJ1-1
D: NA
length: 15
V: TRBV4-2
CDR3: CASSQERGMNTEAFF

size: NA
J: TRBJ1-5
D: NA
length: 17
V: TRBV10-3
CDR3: CAISAGGAGVDRQPQHF

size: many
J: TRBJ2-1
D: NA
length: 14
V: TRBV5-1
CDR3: CASSQYTAGGEQFF

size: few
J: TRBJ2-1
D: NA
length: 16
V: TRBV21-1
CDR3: CASSKLGTGWGNEQFF

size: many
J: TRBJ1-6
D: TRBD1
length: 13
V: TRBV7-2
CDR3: CASSVDRGSPLHF

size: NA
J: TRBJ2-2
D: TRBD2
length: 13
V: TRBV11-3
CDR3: CASRRLAGGELFF

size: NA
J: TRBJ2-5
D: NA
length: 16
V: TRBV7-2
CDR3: CASSVTMQGSAGTQYF

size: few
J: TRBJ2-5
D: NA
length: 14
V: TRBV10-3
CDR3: CATGARERQETQYF

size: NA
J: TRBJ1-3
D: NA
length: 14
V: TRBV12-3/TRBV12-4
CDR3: CASSRGTGRNTIYF

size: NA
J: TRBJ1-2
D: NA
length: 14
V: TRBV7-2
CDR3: CASSPTAGGYGYTF

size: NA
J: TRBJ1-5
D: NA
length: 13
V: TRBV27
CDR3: CASSFPSNQPQHF

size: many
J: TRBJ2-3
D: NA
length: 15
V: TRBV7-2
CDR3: CASSLLGSLADTQYF

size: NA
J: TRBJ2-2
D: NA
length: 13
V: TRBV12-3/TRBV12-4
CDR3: CASSSGWSGELFF

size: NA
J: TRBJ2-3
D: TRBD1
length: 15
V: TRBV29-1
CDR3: CSAPGPGQHTDTQYF

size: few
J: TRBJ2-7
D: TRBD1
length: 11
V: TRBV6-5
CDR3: CASTDRGGQYF

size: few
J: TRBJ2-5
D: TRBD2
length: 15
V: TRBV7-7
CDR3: CASSLGAGEVETQYF

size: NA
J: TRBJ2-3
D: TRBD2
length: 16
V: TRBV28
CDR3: CASTLGLAAITDTQYF

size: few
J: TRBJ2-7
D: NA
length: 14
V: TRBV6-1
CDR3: CASSSGLQSYEQYF

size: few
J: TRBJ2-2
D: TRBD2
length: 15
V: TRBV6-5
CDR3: CASSFEREGTGELFF

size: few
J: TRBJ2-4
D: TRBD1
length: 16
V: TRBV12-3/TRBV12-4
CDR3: CASSPPDRGPKNIQYF

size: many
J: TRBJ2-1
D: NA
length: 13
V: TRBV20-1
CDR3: CSASQDRNNEQFF

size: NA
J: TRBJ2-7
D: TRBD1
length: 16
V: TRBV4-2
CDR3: CASSHGDREYSYEQYF

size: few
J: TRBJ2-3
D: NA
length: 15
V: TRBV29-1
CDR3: CSVITWTFSTDTQYF

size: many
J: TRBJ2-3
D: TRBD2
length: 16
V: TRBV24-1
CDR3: CATSEKAGDRTDTQYF

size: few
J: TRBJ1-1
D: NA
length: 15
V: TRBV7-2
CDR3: CASSLVGGSSTEAFF

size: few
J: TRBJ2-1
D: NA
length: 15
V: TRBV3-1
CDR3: CASSQAGVLKNEQFF

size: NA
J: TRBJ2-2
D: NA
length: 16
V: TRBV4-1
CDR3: CASSPSGQGYTGELFF

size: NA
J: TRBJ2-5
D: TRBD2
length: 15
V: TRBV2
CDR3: CASTGLAGDGETQYF

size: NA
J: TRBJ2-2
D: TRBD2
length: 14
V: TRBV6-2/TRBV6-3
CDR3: CASTREAYTGELFF

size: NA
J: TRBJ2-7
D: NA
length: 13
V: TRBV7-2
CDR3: CASSLPGAREQYF

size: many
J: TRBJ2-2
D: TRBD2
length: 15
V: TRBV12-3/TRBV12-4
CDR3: CASFPGGLNTGELFF

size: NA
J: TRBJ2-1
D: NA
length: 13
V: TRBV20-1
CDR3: CSASYRAENEQFF

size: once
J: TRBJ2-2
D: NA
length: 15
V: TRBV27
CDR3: CASRPVGQNTGELFF

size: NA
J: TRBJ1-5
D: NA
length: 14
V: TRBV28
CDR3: CASSFGGLNQPQHF